This section outlines one T cell receptor beta chain sequence together with its context. Plating combined roughly 200,000 CFSE-labeled responder cells with roughly 200,000 irradiated, violet-dye-labeled stimulator cells. The sample belongs to a study of graft-versus-host responses after intestinal transplantation. Data came from immunoSEQ multiplex PCR; TCRdb stores just in-frame clones and leaves some out. The sample holds tens of thousands of clones, around two fifths seen once. CDR3 size: 14 residues. The V end lost 5 bases, the J end lost 6 bases, and 14 bases lay between the germline ends. Germline V gene data show CDR1 as SEHNR and CDR2 as FQNEAQ (reference sequence).

The chain employs TRBV7-9 and TRBJ2-1; no definite D call. The sequence came from a human patient who was an organ donor for intestinal transplantation. Source: alloreactive CD8+ T cells from a mixed lymphocyte reaction culture, taken before transplantation. As for subset: CFSE-low proliferating T cells sorted from roughly 6-day pre-transplant mixed lymphocyte reaction (GvH or HvG direction). CDR3 nucleotide sequence: TGTGCCAGCAGCCGAAGGACGATTACCAATGAGCAGTTCTTC. Translating it yields CASSRRTITNEQFF.